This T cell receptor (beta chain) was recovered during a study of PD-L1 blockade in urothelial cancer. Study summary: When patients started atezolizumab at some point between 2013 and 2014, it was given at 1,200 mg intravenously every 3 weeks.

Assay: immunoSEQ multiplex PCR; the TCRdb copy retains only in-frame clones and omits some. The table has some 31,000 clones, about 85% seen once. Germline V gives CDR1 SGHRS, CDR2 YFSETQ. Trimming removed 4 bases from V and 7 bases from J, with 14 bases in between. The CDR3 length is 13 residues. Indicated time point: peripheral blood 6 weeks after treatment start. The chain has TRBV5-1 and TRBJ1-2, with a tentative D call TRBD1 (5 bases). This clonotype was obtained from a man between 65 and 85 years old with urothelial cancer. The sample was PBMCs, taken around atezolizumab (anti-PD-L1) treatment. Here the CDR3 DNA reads TGCGCCAGCAGCCCCACCCAGGGAATTGGCTACACCTTC. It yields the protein CASSPTQGIGYTF. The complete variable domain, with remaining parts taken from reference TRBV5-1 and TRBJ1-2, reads KAGVTQTPRYLIKTRGQQVTLSCSPISGHRSVSWYQQTPGQGLQFLFEYFSETQRNKGNFPGRFSGRQFSNSRSEMNVSTLELGDSALYLCASSPTQGIGYTFGSGTRLTVV.